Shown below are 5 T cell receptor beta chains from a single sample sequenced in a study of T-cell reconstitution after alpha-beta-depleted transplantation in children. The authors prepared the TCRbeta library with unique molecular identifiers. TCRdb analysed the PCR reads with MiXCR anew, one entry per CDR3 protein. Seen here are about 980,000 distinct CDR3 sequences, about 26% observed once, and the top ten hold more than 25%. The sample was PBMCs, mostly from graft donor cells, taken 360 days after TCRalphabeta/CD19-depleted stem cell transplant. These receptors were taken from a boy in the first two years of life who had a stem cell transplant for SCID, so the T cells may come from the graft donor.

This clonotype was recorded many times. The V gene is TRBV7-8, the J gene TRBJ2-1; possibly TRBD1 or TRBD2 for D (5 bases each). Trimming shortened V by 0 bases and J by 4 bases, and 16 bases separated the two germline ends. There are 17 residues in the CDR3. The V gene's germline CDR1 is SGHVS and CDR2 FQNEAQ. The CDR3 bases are TGTGCCAGCAGCTTAGCCATCGGGGCGAGAGGGTACAATGAGCAGTTCTTC. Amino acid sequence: CASSLAIGARGYNEQFF.

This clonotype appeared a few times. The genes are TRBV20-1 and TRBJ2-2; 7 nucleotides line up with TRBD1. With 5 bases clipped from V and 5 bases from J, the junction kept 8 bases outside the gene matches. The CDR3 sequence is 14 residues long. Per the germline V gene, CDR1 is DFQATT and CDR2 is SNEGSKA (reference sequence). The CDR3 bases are TGCAGTGCTGGACCTACAGGGGCTACCGGGGAGCTGTTTTTT. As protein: CSAGPTGATGELFF.

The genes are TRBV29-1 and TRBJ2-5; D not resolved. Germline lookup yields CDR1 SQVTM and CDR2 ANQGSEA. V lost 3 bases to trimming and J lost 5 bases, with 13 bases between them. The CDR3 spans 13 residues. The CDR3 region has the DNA TGCAGCGTTGAGGCGCCGAAATTGGAGACCCAGTACTTC. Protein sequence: CSVEAPKLETQYF.

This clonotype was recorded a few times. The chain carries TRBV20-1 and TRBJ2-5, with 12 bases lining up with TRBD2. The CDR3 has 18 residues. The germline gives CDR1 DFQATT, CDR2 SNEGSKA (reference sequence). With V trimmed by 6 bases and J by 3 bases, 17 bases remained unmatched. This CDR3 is CSATLLAGGPGYKETQYF. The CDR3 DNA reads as TGCAGTGCGACCCTTCTAGCGGGGGGGCCCGGCTATAAAGAGACCCAGTACTTC.

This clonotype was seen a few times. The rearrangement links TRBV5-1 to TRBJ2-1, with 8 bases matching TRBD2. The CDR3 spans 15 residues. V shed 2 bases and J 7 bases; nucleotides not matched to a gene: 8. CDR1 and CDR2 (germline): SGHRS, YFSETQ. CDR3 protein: CASSFEVAGRNEQFF. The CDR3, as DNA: TGCGCCAGCAGCTTTGAGGTAGCGGGGAGGAATGAGCAGTTCTTC. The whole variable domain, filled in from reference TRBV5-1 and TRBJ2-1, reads KAGVTQTPRYLIKTRGQQVTLSCSPISGHRSVSWYQQTPGQGLQFLFEYFSETQRNKGNFPGRFSGRQFSNSRSEMNVSTLELGDSALYLCASSFEVAGRNEQFFGPGTRLTVL.